The 11 T cell receptor beta chains below come from one sample, sequenced in a study of identical twins. MiXCR, run by TCRdb on the 5' RACE reads, gives a single entry per CDR3 protein. The sample contains around 510,000 distinct CDR3 sequences, over 11% of which appear only once. The sample also formed part of further work on yellow fever vaccine responses in identical twins.

The sequenced material came from CD4+ T cells sorted from blood. Receptors originate from a woman aged 18-29 years in good health.

This chain joins TRBV12-3 or TRBV12-4 and TRBJ2-5; D might be TRBD1 or TRBD2, each matching 6 bases. Trimming shortened V by 8 bases and J by 0 bases, and 13 bases separated the two germline ends. CDR3 length equals 14 residues. This chain's CDR3 is CASGGGTHQETQYF. The CDR3 nucleotides read TGTGCCAGCGGGGGCGGGACGCACCAAGAGACCCAGTACTTC.

This clonotype came up a few times. The chain couples TRBV5-6 to TRBJ1-2; 12 nucleotides line up with TRBD1. There are 16 residues in the CDR3. Germline loops: CDR1 SGHDT, CDR2 YYEEEE. J was trimmed by 7 bases and V by 3 bases; bases with no gene match: 10. CDR3 bases: TGTGCCAGCAGCTCGGGACAGGGGGCCACTCGGAGTGGCTACACCTTC. Protein product: CASSSGQGATRSGYTF. Variable domain in full (rest from reference TRBV5-6 and TRBJ1-2): DAGVTQSPTHLIKTRGQQVTLRCSPKSGHDTVSWYQQALGQGPQFIFQYYEEEERQRGNFPDRFSGHQFPNYSSELNVNALLLGDSALYLCASSSGQGATRSGYTFGSGTRLTVV.

V usage is TRBV20-1 and J usage is TRBJ2-3, with D hard to call. The CDR3 loop spans 13 amino acids. Germline V CDR1 and CDR2: DFQATT, SNEGSKA (reference sequence). V gave up 5 bases and J gave up 4 bases, with 13 bases separating them. CDR3 region: CSAVLAVADTQYF. The CDR3 coding sequence is TGCAGTGCTGTCCTGGCGGTGGCAGATACGCAGTATTTT.

This clonotype was found a few times. This chain uses TRBV11-2 with TRBJ1-2; TRBD1 might be the D (5 bases). V lost 0 bases, J lost 5 bases, and 13 bases lay in between. From germline, CDR1 is SGHAT and CDR2 FQNNGV. The CDR3 has 15 residues. The DNA for the CDR3 is TGTGCCAGCAGCTTAGAACAGGAAAGGAGTTATGGCTACACCTTC. It specifies CASSLEQERSYGYTF.

The V call is TRBV5-1, the J call TRBJ2-5, with 9 bases aligning to TRBD1. Looked up from germline, CDR1 is SGHRS and CDR2 is YFSETQ. The CDR3 has 15 amino acids. Trimming cost V 0 bases and J 5 bases; bases outside gene matches: 5. CDR3 sequence reads: CASSLVPGQGETQYF. The CDR3 DNA is TGCGCCAGCAGCTTGGTCCCGGGACAGGGTGAGACCCAGTACTTC.

V is TRBV6-1 and J is TRBJ2-7, with D hard to call. Trimming cost V 4 bases and J 5 bases, with 6 bases left between them. CDR1 is MNHNS, CDR2 SASEGT, per germline. The CDR3 loop spans 11 amino acids. CDR3 amino acids: CASSGWDEQYF. The CDR3 nucleotides are TGTGCCAGCAGTGGTTGGGACGAGCAGTACTTC.

The rearrangement joins TRBV4-3 to TRBJ2-7; a weak D match, TRBD1 (5 bases). The CDR3 length is 15 residues. CDR1 and CDR2 from the germline V gene are LGHNA and YSLEER. V lost 1 base, J lost 1 base, and 11 bases lay in between. The DNA for the CDR3 is TGCGCCAGCAGCCAAGTCACCGCAGGGTCCTACGAGCAGTACTTC. Translating gives CASSQVTAGSYEQYF.

This clonotype was seen at least ten times. V and J are TRBV20-1 and TRBJ1-4, with D maybe TRBD1 (5 bases). The germline V gene has CDR1 DFQATT and CDR2 SNEGSKA (reference sequence). The CDR3 consists of 17 residues. Trimming stripped 0 bases from V and 0 bases from J, with 14 bases between. The CDR3 loop is CSAREGLGGATNEKLFF. The DNA of the CDR3 is TGCAGTGCTAGAGAAGGGCTGGGGGGGGCAACTAATGAAAAACTGTTTTTT.

This clonotype was observed a handful of times. CDR3 sequence: CASSFGYENNEQFF. In DNA, the CDR3 is TGCGCCAGCAGCTTTGGTTACGAGAACAATGAGCAGTTCTTC. This sequence joins TRBV5-1 and TRBJ2-1, with D unresolved. Trimming stripped 2 bases from V and 5 bases from J, with 11 bases between. CDR3 size: 14 residues. In germline, CDR1 is SGHRS, CDR2 YFSETQ.

The chain is built from TRBV7-2 and TRBJ2-3, with 8 bases aligning to TRBD2. CDR3 length: 15 residues. V trimming: 3 bases; J trimming: 6 bases; junction bases outside the gene matches: 8. Germline V gene lookup returns CDR1 SGHTA and CDR2 FQGNSA. The CDR3 nucleotides read TGTGCCAGCAGCTTTCGCGGGAGGCCCGGGGATACGCAGTATTTT. Amino acids: CASSFRGRPGDTQYF. Combining the CDR3 with reference TRBV7-2 and TRBJ2-3 gives the whole variable domain GAGVSQSPSNKVTEKGKDVELRCDPISGHTALYWYRQSLGQGLEFLIYFQGNSAPDKSGLPSDRFSAERTGGSVSTLTIQRTQQEDSAVYLCASSFRGRPGDTQYFGPGTRLTVL.

This clonotype was seen a few times. V gene TRBV27 combines with J gene TRBJ2-5; a possible D gene is TRBD2 (6 bases). V was trimmed by 6 bases and J by 7 bases, leaving 15 bases between them. This CDR3 contains 13 residues. Germline CDR1 MNHEY, CDR2 SMNVEV (reference sequence). DNA for the CDR3: TGTGCCAGCAGGCCGATGGGGGAGGCGACCCAGTACTTC. It codes for CASRPMGEATQYF.